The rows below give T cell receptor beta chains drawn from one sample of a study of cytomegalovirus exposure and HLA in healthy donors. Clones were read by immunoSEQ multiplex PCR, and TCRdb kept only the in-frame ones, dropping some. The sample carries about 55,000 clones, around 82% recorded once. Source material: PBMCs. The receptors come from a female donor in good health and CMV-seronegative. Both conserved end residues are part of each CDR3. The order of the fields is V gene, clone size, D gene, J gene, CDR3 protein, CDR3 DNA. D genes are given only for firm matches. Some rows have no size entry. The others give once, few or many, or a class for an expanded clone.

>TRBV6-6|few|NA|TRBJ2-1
CASSFWRDNEQFF
TGTGCCAGCAGTTTTTGGAGAGACAATGAGCAGTTCTTC
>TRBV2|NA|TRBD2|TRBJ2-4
CASTQTSGVAKNIQYF
TGTGCCAGCACCCAGACTAGCGGGGTAGCCAAAAACATTCAGTACTTC
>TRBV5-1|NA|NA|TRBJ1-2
CASRRVGVGSYGYTF
TGCGCCAGCAGACGGGTCGGGGTGGGAAGCTATGGCTACACCTTC
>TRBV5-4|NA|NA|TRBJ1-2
CASSPTGGNYGYTF
TGTGCCAGCAGCCCGACTGGCGGGAACTATGGCTACACCTTC
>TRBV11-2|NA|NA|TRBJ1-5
CASSLGLLQPQHF
TGTGCCAGCAGCTTAGGACTCCTTCAGCCCCAGCATTTT
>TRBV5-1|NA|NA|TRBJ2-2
CASREYRSGPGELFF
TGCGCCAGCAGAGAGTACAGGAGTGGGCCCGGGGAGCTGTTTTTT
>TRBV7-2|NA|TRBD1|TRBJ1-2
CASSFIQGRGYGYTF
TGTGCCAGCAGTTTTATACAGGGGCGAGGCTATGGCTACACCTTC
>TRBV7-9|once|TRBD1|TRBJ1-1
CASFSGTGGPRGTEAFF
TGTGCCAGTTTCTCCGGGACAGGGGGCCCTCGGGGCACTGAAGCTTTCTTT
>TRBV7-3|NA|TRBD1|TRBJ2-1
CASSLWAGGNEQFF
TGTGCCAGCAGCTTATGGGCAGGGGGCAATGAGCAGTTCTTC
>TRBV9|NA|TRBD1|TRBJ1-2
CASSVARGPNYGYTF
TGTGCCAGCAGCGTAGCGAGGGGGCCTAACTATGGCTACACCTTC
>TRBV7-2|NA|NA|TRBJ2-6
CASSSGQGGWGANVLTF
TGTGCCAGCAGCTCCGGACAGGGAGGGTGGGGGGCCAACGTCCTGACTTTC
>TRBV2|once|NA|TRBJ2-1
CASLKQGSRYNEQFF
TGTGCCAGCTTGAAGCAGGGGAGTAGGTACAATGAGCAGTTCTTC
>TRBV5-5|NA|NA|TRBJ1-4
CASSPGGHEKLFF
TGTGCCAGCAGCCCGGGGGGCCATGAAAAACTGTTTTTT
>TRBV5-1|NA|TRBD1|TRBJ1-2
CASRTGTGGRGYTF
TGCGCCAGCAGAACCGGGACAGGGGGCCGTGGCTACACCTTC
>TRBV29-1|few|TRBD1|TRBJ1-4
CSATHRGHGEKLFF
TGCAGCGCAACCCACAGGGGGCACGGTGAAAAACTGTTTTTT
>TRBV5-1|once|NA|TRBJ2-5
CASSLRDSQKTQYF
TGCGCCAGCAGCTTACGGGACTCACAAAAGACCCAGTACTTC
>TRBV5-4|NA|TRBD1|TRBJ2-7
CASSLGQVSYEQYF
TGTGCCAGCAGCCTGGGACAGGTCTCCTACGAGCAGTACTTC
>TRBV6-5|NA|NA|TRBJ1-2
CASSYGQFYGYTF
TGTGCCAGCAGTTACGGACAGTTCTATGGCTACACCTTC
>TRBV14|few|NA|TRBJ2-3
CASSLGWGGADTQYF
TGTGCCAGCAGCCTAGGTTGGGGCGGAGCAGATACGCAGTATTTT
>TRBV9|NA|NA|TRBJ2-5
CASSVAWGRGTLQETQYF
TGTGCCAGCAGCGTAGCTTGGGGCAGGGGCACCCTACAAGAGACCCAGTACTTC
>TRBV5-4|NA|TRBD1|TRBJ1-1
CASSSRGPNTEAFF
TGTGCCAGCAGCAGCAGGGGGCCGAACACTGAAGCTTTCTTT
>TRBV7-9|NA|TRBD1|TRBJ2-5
CASSFGQGTETQYF
TGTGCCAGCAGCTTCGGACAGGGAACAGAGACCCAGTACTTC
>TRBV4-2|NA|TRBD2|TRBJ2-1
CASSQGYSAGGLDEQFF
TGTGCCAGCAGCCAAGGTTATAGCGCGGGGGGCCTAGATGAGCAGTTCTTC
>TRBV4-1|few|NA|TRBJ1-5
CASSRDNFRNQPQHF
TGCGCCAGCAGCCGTGACAACTTTCGCAATCAGCCCCAGCATTTT
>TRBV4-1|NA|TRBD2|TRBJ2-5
CASSRTPGLIQETQYF
TGCGCCAGCAGCCGGACTCCGGGACTAATTCAAGAGACCCAGTACTTC
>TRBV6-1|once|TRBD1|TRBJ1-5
CASTVGQGDSQPQHF
TGTGCCAGCACTGTCGGACAGGGGGACAGTCAGCCCCAGCATTTT
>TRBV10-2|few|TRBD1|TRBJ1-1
CASSKQGASGNTEAFF
TGCGCCAGCAGCAAGCAGGGGGCAAGTGGTAACACTGAAGCTTTCTTT
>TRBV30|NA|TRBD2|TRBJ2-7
CAWTYGGGSYEQYF
TGTGCCTGGACATACGGGGGGGGCTCCTACGAGCAGTACTTC
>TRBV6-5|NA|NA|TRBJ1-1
CASSYRRAAEAFF
TGTGCCAGCAGTTACCGGAGAGCGGCTGAAGCTTTCTTT
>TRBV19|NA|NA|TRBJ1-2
CASSSPGKDYGYTF
TGTGCCAGTAGTAGCCCAGGGAAGGACTATGGCTACACCTTC
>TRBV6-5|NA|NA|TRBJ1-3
CASSLGQTSGNTIYF
TGTGCCAGCAGCTTAGGACAAACCTCTGGAAACACCATATATTTT